The next 25 T cell receptor beta chains were all read from a single sample in a study of cytomegalovirus exposure and HLA in healthy donors. Primers included in the PCR were 60 Vbeta and 13 Jbeta primers. Repertoires were generated with immunoSEQ multiplex PCR, while TCRdb's copy carries only in-frame clones and drops some. The table records about 200,000 clones, approximately 86% of them present only once. The material sequenced was PBMCs. Source of these receptors: a young woman in good health and CMV-seronegative.

J is TRBJ2-1 and V is TRBV30; a possible D gene is TRBD2 (6 bases). Germline values: CDR1 GTSNPN, CDR2 SVGIG (reference sequence). The length of the CDR3 is 16 residues. V dropped 1 base and J dropped 0 bases, with 13 bases sitting between them. This CDR3 is CAWSGHLASSYNEQFF. For the CDR3, the DNA is TGTGCCTGGAGTGGCCACCTAGCGAGCTCCTACAATGAGCAGTTCTTC.

The V and J genes are TRBV27 and TRBJ1-1; TRBD1 agrees at 9 bases. This CDR3 is 15 amino acids long. Trimming took 3 bases from V and 5 from J; bases not matched to a gene: 7. CDR1 and CDR2 (germline): MNHEY, SMNVEV (reference sequence). DNA of the CDR3: TGTGCCAGCAGTTTCGGACAGGGGCCATGGACTGAAGCTTTCTTT. The encoded protein is CASSFGQGPWTEAFF.

Note on this clone: Other DNA sequences in the sample encode the same CDR3. CDR3 in DNA: TGTGCCAGCAGTGAAGCACGGGGGGGCTACGAGCAGTACTTC. It translates to CASSEARGGYEQYF. V usage is TRBV6-1 and J usage is TRBJ2-7; TRBD2 matches 8 bases. Germline CDR1 and CDR2: MNHNS and SASEGT. CDR3 length equals 14 residues. The J segment lost 3 bases and the V segment lost 0 bases, leaving 1 base of the junction unmatched.

J is TRBJ1-2 and V is TRBV28, with TRBD1 matching over 7 bases. CDR1 and CDR2 (germline): MDHEN, SYDVKM. V shed 8 bases, J shed 4 bases, and the junction held 13 bases outside the gene matches. The length of the CDR3 is 15 residues. The CDR3 DNA follows: TGTGCCAGCTCTCTCTCAGGGGGTCCGCTCTATGGCTACACCTTC. Translated, it gives CASSLSGGPLYGYTF.

The rearrangement joins TRBV11-2 to TRBJ2-3; 7 bases agree with TRBD2. From germline, CDR1 is SGHAT and CDR2 FQNNGV. This CDR3 is 15 amino acids long. The ends lost 1 base at V and 5 bases at J; junction bases unmatched: 6. CDR3 amino acids: CASSLVGEGGDTQYF. The DNA for the CDR3 is TGTGCCAGCAGCTTAGTGGGGGAGGGCGGAGATACGCAGTATTTT. The whole variable domain, filled in from reference TRBV11-2 and TRBJ2-3, reads EAGVAQSPRYKIIEKRQSVAFWCNPISGHATLYWYQQILGQGPKLLIQFQNNGVVDDSQLPKDRFSAERLKGVDSTLKIQPAKLEDSAVYLCASSLVGEGGDTQYFGPGTRLTVL.

This rearrangement joins TRBV5-1 to TRBJ2-7; 11 bases agree with TRBD2. Germline CDR1 and CDR2: SGHRS and YFSETQ. Trimming at V came to 0 bases and at J to 8 bases, leaving 4 bases not matched to a gene. The CDR3 consists of 14 residues. For the CDR3, the DNA is TGCGCCAGCAGCTTGGAAACTAGCGGGAGAAAGCAGTACTTC. Amino acids: CASSLETSGRKQYF.

J is TRBJ2-3 and V is TRBV28; D remains unclear. With 3 bases removed from V and 6 bases from J, the gap between germline ends came to 13 bases. The CDR3 covers 14 residues. Germline-derived CDR1 and CDR2 are MDHEN and SYDVKM. CDR3 sequence reads: CASSFHLAGDTQYF. The CDR3 bases are TGTGCCAGCAGTTTTCATTTAGCTGGGGATACGCAGTATTTT.

The chain uses TRBV28 and TRBJ1-2; a possible D gene is TRBD1 (6 bases). The V and J ends lost 5 bases and 8 bases respectively, with 18 bases between them. This CDR3 comprises 14 residues. Germline CDR1 reads MDHEN; CDR2 reads SYDVKM. This chain's CDR3 is CASSTDRIRYGYTF. The CDR3 bases are TGTGCCAGCAGTACCGACAGGATTCGGTACGGCTACACCTTC.

The chain carries TRBV29-1 and TRBJ2-5; the match to TRBD2 covers 7 bases. The ends lost 4 bases at V and 0 bases at J; junction bases unmatched: 5. The germline V gene has CDR1 SQVTM and CDR2 ANQGSEA. The CDR3 spans 14 residues. CDR3 region: CSVGPAGNQETQYF. The DNA of the CDR3 is TGCAGCGTTGGCCCAGCGGGGAACCAAGAGACCCAGTACTTC.

The chain uses TRBV14 and TRBJ2-3; tentative D call: TRBD2 (6 bases). V was trimmed by 0 bases and J by 9 bases, leaving 7 bases between them. The CDR3 has 12 amino acids. CDR1 is SGHDN, CDR2 FVKESK, per germline. CDR3 nucleotide sequence: TGTGCCAGCAGCCAAGAGGGAGGCACGCAGTATTTT. Its protein is CASSQEGGTQYF.

The chain employs TRBV19 and TRBJ2-5; 10 nucleotides align to TRBD2. The germline V gene has CDR1 LNHDA and CDR2 SQIVND (reference sequence). V shed 7 bases and J 5 bases; nucleotides not matched to a gene: 7. The CDR3 runs to 14 residues. CDR3 DNA: TGTGCCAGTACCATGGGGACTAGCGATGAGACCCAGTACTTC. Translation: CASTMGTSDETQYF.

This clone was seen a few times. The CDR3 sequence is CAISGRPGTGGTDTIYF. In nucleotides, the CDR3 is TGTGCCATCAGTGGGCGACCCGGGACAGGGGGAACTGACACCATATATTTT. J is TRBJ1-3 and V is TRBV10-3, with 11 bases lining up with TRBD1. Germline lookup yields CDR1 ENHRY and CDR2 SYGVKD. Trimming took 4 bases from V and 8 from J; bases not matched to a gene: 13. The CDR3 spans 17 residues.

A single count supports this clone. This chain connects TRBV7-3 to TRBJ2-7; the match to TRBD2 covers 8 bases. Germline V CDR1 and CDR2: SGHTA, FQGTGA. CDR3 length: 15 residues. Trimming took 5 bases from V and 1 from J; bases not matched to a gene: 7. CDR3 in DNA: TGTGCCAGCAGCCCCTCGGGAGGGGGGTCCTACGAGCAGTACTTC. Its translation is CASSPSGGGSYEQYF.

This clone was seen a single time. CDR3 DNA sequence: TGTGCCAGCAGTTCCCTAGGCGCGGGAGAGCAGTACTTC. This translates into CASSSLGAGEQYF. The rearrangement joins TRBV27 to TRBJ2-7; D possibly corresponds to TRBD2 (6 bases). This CDR3 contains 13 residues. Germline V gene sequence: CDR1 MNHEY, CDR2 SMNVEV (reference sequence). The V end was cut by 4 bases, the J end by 7 bases, with 14 bases between.

The V call is TRBV4-1, the J call TRBJ2-2; a possible D gene is TRBD1 (5 bases). Deletions cut 4 bases from V and 4 bases from J, with 13 bases between. Germline assignment: CDR1 MGHRA and CDR2 YSYEKL. This CDR3 spans 15 amino acids. The CDR3 DNA reads as TGCGCCAGCAGCCCTGAGCCAGGGCTCACCGGGGAGCTGTTTTTT. Translation: CASSPEPGLTGELFF.

This clone was observed a handful of times. The CDR3 DNA sequence: TGTGCCAGCAGGGACAGAAGGAACACTGAAGCTTTCTTT. Amino acids: CASRDRRNTEAFF. This sequence joins TRBV6-1 and TRBJ1-1; tentatively, D is TRBD1 (6 bases). The CDR3 spans 13 residues. CDR1 MNHNS and CDR2 SASEGT come from the germline V gene. V gave up 6 bases and J gave up 1 base, with 9 bases separating them.

This clone was observed a handful of times. This chain links TRBV4-1 with TRBJ2-1; TRBD1 matches at 9 bases. V gave up 6 bases and J gave up 3 bases; unmatched junction bases: 9. This CDR3 has 16 amino acids. Germline V CDR1 and CDR2: MGHRA, YSYEKL. The chain's CDR3 is CASRHVGQGNYNEQFF. The CDR3 coding sequence is TGCGCCAGCAGACATGTAGGACAGGGGAACTACAATGAGCAGTTCTTC.

The rearrangement links TRBV7-9 to TRBJ1-1, with 7 bases that match TRBD1. Germline V CDR1 and CDR2: SEHNR, FQNEAQ (reference sequence). With 4 bases clipped from V and 1 base from J, the junction kept 6 bases outside the gene matches. CDR3 length: 15 amino acids. The CDR3 loop reads CASSSSRQGNTEAFF. CDR3 DNA sequence: TGTGCCAGCAGCTCCTCAAGACAGGGGAACACTGAAGCTTTCTTT. Full variable domain (remainder filled in from reference TRBV7-9 and TRBJ1-1): DTGVSQNPRHKITKRGQNVTFRCDPISEHNRLYWYRQTLGQGPEFLTYFQNEAQLEKSRLLSDRFSAERPKGSFSTLEIQRTEQGDSAMYLCASSSSRQGNTEAFFGQGTRLTVV.

The CDR3 protein is CASSEWTRGTDTQYF. The CDR3 nucleotides are TGTGCCAGCAGTGAATGGACTAGGGGCACAGATACGCAGTATTTT. V usage is TRBV2 and J usage is TRBJ2-3; TRBD2 agrees at 7 bases. CDR1 is SNHLY, CDR2 FYNNEI, per germline. With V trimmed by 2 bases and J by 1 base, 3 bases remained unmatched. The CDR3 consists of 15 residues.

The chain couples TRBV7-9 to TRBJ1-2; no clear D. Germline CDR1 reads SEHNR; CDR2 reads FQNEAQ (reference sequence). V shed 5 bases and J shed 2 bases, with 12 bases lying between them. CDR3 length: 14 amino acids. The CDR3, as DNA: TGTGCCAGCAGCCCGAGGACGGGAAACTATGGCTACACCTTC. It encodes CASSPRTGNYGYTF.

The gene calls are TRBV6-6 and TRBJ2-1; 7 bases agree with TRBD2. The CDR3 spans 15 residues. Germline CDR1 reads MNHNY; CDR2 reads SVGAGI (reference sequence). Losses at the gene ends were 6 bases for V and 7 bases for J; bases not matched to a gene: 12. The CDR3 loop is CASSSRGSSGNEQFF. The CDR3 region has the DNA TGTGCCAGCAGCTCCCGGGGGAGTAGCGGGAATGAGCAGTTCTTC.

This clone was seen only once. The chain is built from TRBV4-2 and TRBJ2-3, with 10 bases aligning to TRBD2. The V gene's germline CDR1 is LGHNA and CDR2 YNFKEQ. With V trimmed by 3 bases and J by 8 bases, 17 bases remained unmatched. The CDR3 has 18 residues. CDR3 loop: CASSQASLSGGSRVTQYF. The DNA for the CDR3 is TGTGCCAGCAGCCAGGCCTCTCTTAGCGGGGGGAGTAGAGTTACGCAGTATTTT.

The chain joins TRBV18 to TRBJ1-1; tentative D call: TRBD1 (5 bases). The CDR3 covers 14 residues. Germline V gene data show CDR1 as KGHSH and CDR2 as LQKENI. Trimming took 2 bases from V and 0 from J, leaving 7 bases between them. CDR3 region: CASSPGHLNTEAFF. In DNA form, the CDR3 reads TGTGCCAGCTCACCAGGACATTTGAACACTGAAGCTTTCTTT.

The V and J genes are TRBV27 and TRBJ2-5; 9 bases align to TRBD2. V dropped 2 bases and J dropped 5; count of bases not matched to a gene: 6. The CDR3 is made up of 15 amino acids. Per germline, CDR1 MNHEY and CDR2 SMNVEV (reference sequence). CDR3 residues: CASSLLAGPLETQYF. DNA of the CDR3: TGTGCCAGCAGTTTACTAGCGGGACCATTGGAGACCCAGTACTTC.

The chain has TRBV29-1 and TRBJ2-1; D is perhaps TRBD2 (6 bases). CDR1 is SQVTM, CDR2 ANQGSEA, per germline. Trimming stripped 4 bases from V and 5 bases from J, with 12 bases between. This CDR3 is built from 13 residues. The CDR3 loop is CSVALGLNNEQFF. The CDR3 region has the DNA TGCAGCGTTGCGCTTGGACTAAACAATGAGCAGTTCTTC.